These T cell receptor beta chains were read from a single sample in a study of blood T cell repertoires in COVID-19. Clones were sequenced by immunoSEQ multiplex PCR, and TCRdb holds only the in-frame ones, with some missing. The sample consists of fewer than 150,000 clones, 77% of them appearing once. Sequencing was carried out using peripheral blood. These receptors were taken from a man older than 75 with acute or convalescent COVID-19. Both conserved end residues are part of each CDR3. The D gene is left open where the match is weak. Clone size, where shown, is once, few, many, or a class for clones that have expanded.

d_call	j_call	v_call	clone_size	cdr3_aa	cdr3_nt
NA	TRBJ1-5	TRBV30	NA	CAWSVGGLNQPQHF	TGTGCCTGGAGTGTAGGGGGTTTAAATCAGCCCCAGCATTTT
NA	TRBJ2-1	TRBV20-1	NA	CSASSPGLYNEQFF	TGCAGTGCTAGTAGTCCGGGACTCTACAATGAGCAGTTCTTC
TRBD1	TRBJ2-5	TRBV19	NA	CASRKTGGAETQYF	TGTGCCAGTAGAAAGACAGGGGGCGCCGAGACCCAGTACTTC
TRBD1	TRBJ2-1	TRBV5-1	NA	CASSLRQGNEQFF	TGCGCCAGCAGCTTGAGACAGGGTAATGAGCAGTTCTTC
TRBD1	TRBJ2-5	TRBV5-4	NA	CATGVGGETQYF	TGTGCGACAGGGGTCGGTGGGGAGACCCAGTACTTC
NA	TRBJ2-1	TRBV18	NA	CASSPTGYNEQFF	TGTGCCAGCTCACCAACCGGCTACAATGAGCAGTTCTTC
TRBD1	TRBJ1-6	TRBV7-2	many	CASSLARGLNSPLHF	TGTGCCAGCAGCTTAGCGAGGGGGCTAAATTCACCCCTCCACTTT
NA	TRBJ2-1	TRBV6-6	NA	CASSYSTGVSDEQFF	TGTGCCAGCAGTTACTCCACAGGAGTGTCGGATGAGCAGTTCTTC
TRBD1	TRBJ2-7	TRBV7-3	once	CASSPPSPRQGSLGKFSYEQYF	TGTGCCAGCAGCCCTCCCTCCCCGAGACAGGGGTCGTTAGGTAAGTTCTCCTACGAGCAGTACTTC
NA	TRBJ2-1	TRBV5-4	NA	CASSLTGNEQFF	TGTGCCAGCAGCTTAACAGGGAATGAGCAGTTCTTC
TRBD2	TRBJ2-3	TRBV9	NA	CASSRSGTSGGMDTQYF	TGTGCCAGCAGCCGAAGTGGGACTAGCGGTGGGATGGATACGCAGTATTTT
NA	TRBJ1-5	TRBV4-3	few	CASSHDNGSNQPQHF	TGCGCCAGCAGCCACGATAACGGTAGCAATCAGCCCCAGCATTTT
NA	TRBJ1-5	TRBV10-3	NA	CAISDNNQPQHF	TGTGCCATCAGTGACAACAATCAGCCCCAGCATTTT
NA	TRBJ2-7	TRBV5-8	few	CASSLPLYEQYF	TGTGCCAGCAGCTTGCCATTGTACGAGCAGTACTTC
TRBD1	TRBJ2-5	TRBV7-6	NA	CASSPRQGANIQETQYF	TGTGCCAGCAGCCCACGGCAGGGGGCGAATATTCAAGAGACCCAGTACTTC
NA	TRBJ1-1	TRBV4-1	NA	CASSQAQQGTTEAFF	TGCGCCAGCAGCCAAGCCCAACAGGGAACAACTGAAGCTTTCTTT
NA	TRBJ2-3	TRBV5-1	NA	CASSLTGFSTDTQYF	TGCGCCAGCAGCTTGACGGGATTTAGCACAGATACGCAGTATTTT
TRBD1	TRBJ1-6	TRBV19	NA	CASRDRGRSPLHF	TGTGCCAGTAGGGACAGGGGAAGATCACCCCTCCACTTT
TRBD2	TRBJ2-5	TRBV7-2	NA	CASSSRGLGKTQYF	TGTGCCAGCAGCTCCCGTGGACTAGGCAAGACCCAGTACTTC
TRBD1	TRBJ2-7	TRBV27	NA	CASRKTGNEQYF	TGTGCCAGCAGAAAGACAGGGAACGAGCAGTACTTC
TRBD1	TRBJ1-2	TRBV18	NA	CASSPPGLDRGPVYGYTF	TGTGCCAGCTCACCACCGGGGCTAGACAGGGGCCCTGTCTATGGCTACACCTTC
TRBD1	TRBJ2-1	TRBV12-3/TRBV12-4	NA	CASSWDRGEQFF	TGTGCCAGCAGTTGGGACAGGGGTGAGCAGTTCTTC
TRBD2	TRBJ2-5	TRBV10-3	NA	CAISESLRGAQETQYF	TGTGCCATCAGTGAGTCGTTGCGGGGGGCCCAAGAGACCCAGTACTTC
NA	TRBJ1-2	TRBV6-5	NA	CASSGDGGVGYGYTF	TGTGCCAGCAGCGGGGATGGTGGGGTAGGATATGGCTACACCTTC
NA	TRBJ1-6	TRBV5-6	NA	CASSLYAGGAASPLHF	TGTGCCAGCAGCTTGTATGCTGGGGGCGCGGCTTCACCCCTCCACTTT
TRBD1	TRBJ2-7	TRBV7-2	few	CASSASGTGYHEQYF	TGTGCCAGCAGCGCCTCCGGGACAGGGTACCACGAGCAGTACTTC
NA	TRBJ2-5	TRBV11-2	NA	CASSLDWGGAPRETQYF	TGTGCCAGCAGCTTAGATTGGGGGGGGGCCCCCAGAGAGACCCAGTACTTC
NA	TRBJ1-2	TRBV10-2	NA	CASSEADYGYTF	TGCGCCAGCAGTGAGGCGGATTATGGCTACACCTTC
TRBD2	TRBJ2-5	TRBV2	NA	CASRGLAGPYQETQYF	TGTGCCAGCAGAGGACTAGCGGGGCCCTACCAAGAGACCCAGTACTTC
TRBD2	TRBJ2-3	TRBV5-4	NA	CASSLGTSGGADTQYF	TGTGCCAGCAGCTTGGGGACTAGCGGGGGGGCAGATACGCAGTATTTT
TRBD2	TRBJ2-1	TRBV7-8	NA	CASSLRAGGHNEQFF	TGTGCCAGCAGCTTAAGGGCGGGGGGGCACAATGAGCAGTTCTTC
NA	TRBJ2-3	TRBV6-5	NA	CASSYSMGRGTDTQYF	TGTGCCAGCAGTTACTCTATGGGCAGGGGTACAGATACGCAGTATTTT
NA	TRBJ1-1	TRBV4-1	once	CASSQVSSPYRGRTEAFF	TGCGCCAGCAGCCAAGTCAGCTCGCCCTACCGGGGTAGAACTGAAGCTTTCTTT
TRBD1	TRBJ2-1	TRBV7-9	NA	CASSLSATGEYWFF	TGTGCCAGCAGCTTAAGCGCGACAGGGGAATATTGGTTCTTC
TRBD2	TRBJ2-1	TRBV7-3	NA	CASSLVSGGYNEQFF	TGTGCCAGCAGCTTGGTTAGCGGGGGGTACAATGAGCAGTTCTTC